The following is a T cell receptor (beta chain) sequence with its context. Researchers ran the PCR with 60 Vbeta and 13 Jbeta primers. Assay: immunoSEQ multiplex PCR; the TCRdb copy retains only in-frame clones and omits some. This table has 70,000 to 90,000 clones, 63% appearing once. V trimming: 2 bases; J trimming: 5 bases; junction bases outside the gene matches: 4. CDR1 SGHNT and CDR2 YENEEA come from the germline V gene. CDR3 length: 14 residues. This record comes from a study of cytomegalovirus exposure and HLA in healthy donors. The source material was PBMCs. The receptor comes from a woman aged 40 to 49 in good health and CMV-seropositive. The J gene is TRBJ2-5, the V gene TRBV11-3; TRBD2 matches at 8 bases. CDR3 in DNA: TGTGCCAGCAGCTTAAGCGGGAGCGGGGAGACCCAGTACTTC. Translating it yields CASSLSGSGETQYF. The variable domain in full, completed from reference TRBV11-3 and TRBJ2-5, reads EAGVVQSPRYKIIEKKQPVAFWCNPISGHNTLYWYLQNLGQGPELLIRYENEEAVDDSQLPKDRFSAERLKGVDSTLKIQPAELGDSAVYLCASSLSGSGETQYFGPGTRLLVL.